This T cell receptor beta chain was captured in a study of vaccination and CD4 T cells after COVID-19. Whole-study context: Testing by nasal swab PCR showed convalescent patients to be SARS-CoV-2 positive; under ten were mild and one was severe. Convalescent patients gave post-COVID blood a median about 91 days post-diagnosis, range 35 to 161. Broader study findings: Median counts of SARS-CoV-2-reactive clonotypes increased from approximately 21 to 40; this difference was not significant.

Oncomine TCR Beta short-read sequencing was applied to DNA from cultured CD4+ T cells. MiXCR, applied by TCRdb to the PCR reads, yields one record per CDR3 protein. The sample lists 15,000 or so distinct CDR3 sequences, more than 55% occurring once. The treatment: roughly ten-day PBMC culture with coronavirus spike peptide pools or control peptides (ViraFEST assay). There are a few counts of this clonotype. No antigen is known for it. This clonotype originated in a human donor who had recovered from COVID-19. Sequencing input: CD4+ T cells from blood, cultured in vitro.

The CDR3: CASSTNNQPQHF. CDR3 coding DNA: TGTGCCAGCAGTACAAACAACCAGCCCCAGCATTTT. The chain combines TRBV27 with TRBJ1-5; D is unresolved. The CDR3 extends over 12 amino acids. Germline-derived CDR1 and CDR2 are MNHEY and SMNVEV (reference sequence). Trimming left V 5 bases short and J 7 bases short, with 9 bases between.